This entry lists 8 T cell receptor beta chains sequenced from one sample in a study of monozygotic twins with inflammatory bowel disease. Reanalyzing the 5' RACE reads, TCRdb keeps one entry per CDR3 protein, without DNA. The sample table sets out about 380,000 distinct CDR3 sequences. Sequencing input: blood. Every receptor here comes from a human donor with ulcerative colitis or Crohn's disease, or a healthy co-twin of an affected twin (not recorded which).

The chain uses TRBV28 and TRBJ1-2; TCRdb calls TRBD1, which cannot be checked without DNA. This CDR3 spans 17 amino acids. Germline V gene lookup returns CDR1 MDHEN and CDR2 SYDVKM. The chain's CDR3 is CASSLLGTGQANYGYTF.

The V call is TRBV9, the J call TRBJ2-3; TCRdb calls TRBD1, which cannot be checked without DNA. CDR1 and CDR2 (germline): SGDLS, YYNGEE. The CDR3 is made up of 15 amino acids. The CDR3 reads CASSLTTGRADTQYF.

V and J are TRBV4-1 and TRBJ2-6. CDR1 is MGHRA and CDR2 is YSYEKL in the germline V gene. The CDR3 runs to 17 residues. This CDR3 is CASSQESFSTGANVLTF.

The chain recombines TRBV12-3 or TRBV12-4 with TRBJ2-7. CDR3 length: 14 amino acids. The CDR3 region is CASSSRLGSYEQYF.

The J gene is TRBJ2-1, the V gene TRBV24-1; without DNA, the TCRdb call of TRBD1 cannot be checked. The CDR3 has 14 residues. Germline CDR1 reads KGHDR; CDR2 reads SFDVKD. CDR3 sequence: CATTPGTGRYEQFF.

The V and J genes are TRBV6-2 or TRBV6-3 and TRBJ2-2; TCRdb indicates TRBD1, and absent DNA this call remains unverified. The CDR3 runs to 15 residues. Germline CDR1 is MNHEY and CDR2 is SVGEGT. CDR3 loop: CASRTADSYTGELFF.

The chain couples TRBV5-6 to TRBJ2-7; the TCRdb call, TRBD1, lacks DNA for checking. From germline, CDR1 is SGHDT and CDR2 YYEEEE. CDR3 size: 16 residues. This CDR3 is CASSFLTGNLAYEQYF.

This chain connects TRBV12-3 or TRBV12-4 to TRBJ1-1; there is no DNA to check the TCRdb D call of TRBD1. The CDR3 loop spans 15 amino acids. CDR3 amino acids: CASSHSYRGYTEAFF.